The entry below gives a single TCR beta chain sequence along with its context. This specimen belongs to a study of blood T cell repertoires in COVID-19. TCRdb's table, derived via immunoSEQ multiplex PCR, lists solely in-frame clones and lacks some. The sample shows fewer than 70,000 clones, 78% of them seen only once. CDR3 length: 14 residues. Germline V gene sequence: CDR1 SGHRS, CDR2 YFSETQ. The V end was cut by 2 bases, the J end by 4 bases, with 13 bases between. The sequence was obtained from a human donor in a cohort sampled during active COVID-19. The rearrangement links TRBV5-1 to TRBJ2-7; tentative D call: TRBD1 (7 bases). The sample taken for sequencing was peripheral blood. CDR3 sequence: CASSFTGEAYEQYF. In DNA, the CDR3 is TGCGCCAGCAGCTTTACAGGGGAGGCATACGAGCAGTACTTC.